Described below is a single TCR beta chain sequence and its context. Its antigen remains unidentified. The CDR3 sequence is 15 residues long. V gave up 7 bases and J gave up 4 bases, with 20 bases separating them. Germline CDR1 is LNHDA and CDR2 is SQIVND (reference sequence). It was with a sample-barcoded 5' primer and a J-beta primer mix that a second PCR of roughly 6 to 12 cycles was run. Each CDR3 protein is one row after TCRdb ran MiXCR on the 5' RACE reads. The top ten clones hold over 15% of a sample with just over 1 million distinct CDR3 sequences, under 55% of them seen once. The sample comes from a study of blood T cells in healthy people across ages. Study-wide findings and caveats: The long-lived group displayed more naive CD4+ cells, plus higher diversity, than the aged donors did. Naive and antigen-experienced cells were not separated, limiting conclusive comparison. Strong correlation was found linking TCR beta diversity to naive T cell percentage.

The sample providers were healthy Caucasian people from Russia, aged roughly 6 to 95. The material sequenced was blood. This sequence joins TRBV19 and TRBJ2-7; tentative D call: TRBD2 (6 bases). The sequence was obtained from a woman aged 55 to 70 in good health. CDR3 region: CASTPSRGAGYEQYF. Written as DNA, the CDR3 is TGTGCCAGTACCCCATCCCGCGGGGCTGGTTACGAGCAGTACTTC.